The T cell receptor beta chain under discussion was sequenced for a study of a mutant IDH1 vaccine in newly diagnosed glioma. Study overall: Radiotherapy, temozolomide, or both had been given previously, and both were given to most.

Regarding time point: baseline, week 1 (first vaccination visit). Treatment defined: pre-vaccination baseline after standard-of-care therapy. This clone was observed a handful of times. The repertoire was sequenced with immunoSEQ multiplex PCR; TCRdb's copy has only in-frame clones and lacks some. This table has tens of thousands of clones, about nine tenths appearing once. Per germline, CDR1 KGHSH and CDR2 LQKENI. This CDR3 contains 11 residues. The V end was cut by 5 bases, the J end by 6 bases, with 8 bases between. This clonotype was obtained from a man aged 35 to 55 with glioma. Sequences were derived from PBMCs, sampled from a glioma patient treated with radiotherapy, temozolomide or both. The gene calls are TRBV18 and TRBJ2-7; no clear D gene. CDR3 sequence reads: CASSESGEQYF. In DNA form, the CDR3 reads TGTGCCAGCTCAGAATCGGGCGAGCAGTACTTC.